One sample yielded the 22 T cell receptor beta chains listed below, sequenced in a study of T cell responses to AZD1222 COVID-19 vaccine. TCRdb's copy holds only in-frame clones and misses some; the assay was immunoSEQ multiplex PCR. The sample consists of more than 110,000 clones, about nine tenths of them appearing once. Sample: peripheral blood, taken on day 0 of AZD1222 vaccination. All receptors derive from an adult in good health.

This clone was seen only once. The V and J genes are TRBV5-1 and TRBJ2-5; D unclear. This CDR3 is 11 amino acids long. Germline V gives CDR1 SGHRS, CDR2 YFSETQ. V was cut by 1 base and J by 5 bases, with 3 bases left in between. CDR3 sequence: CASSLLETQYF. For the CDR3, the DNA is TGCGCCAGCAGCTTGTTGGAGACCCAGTACTTC.

This chain links TRBV6-5 with TRBJ2-7; no clear D. The CDR3 has 14 residues. The V and J ends lost 6 bases and 4 bases respectively, with 16 bases between them. Germline V lookup: CDR1 MNHEY, CDR2 SVGAGI. CDR3 nucleotides: TGTGCCAGCAGCTCAGACGAACTTCGATACGAGCAGTACTTC. Translation: CASSSDELRYEQYF.

The V and J genes are TRBV29-1 and TRBJ1-1, with D possibly matching TRBD1 (5 bases). The CDR3 is 12 residues long. The V and J ends lost 6 bases and 8 bases respectively, with 16 bases between them. Germline CDR1 reads SQVTM; CDR2 reads ANQGSEA. Written as DNA, the CDR3 is TGCAGCGTGAACCCGTTAAACAGGGAAGCTTTCTTT. It encodes CSVNPLNREAFF.

The chain recombines TRBV2 with TRBJ2-1, with 9 bases that match TRBD2. The CDR3 loop spans 16 amino acids. V gave up 9 bases and J gave up 0 bases; unmatched junction bases: 9. Germline loops: CDR1 SNHLY, CDR2 FYNNEI. CDR3 residues: CASGKREDASYNEQFF. The CDR3 region has the DNA TGTGCCAGTGGGAAGCGGGAGGACGCCTCCTACAATGAGCAGTTCTTC. The full variable domain, its missing parts supplied by reference TRBV2 and TRBJ2-1, is EPEVTQTPSHQVTQMGQEVILRCVPISNHLYFYWYRQILGQKVEFLVSFYNNEISEKSEIFDDQFSVERPDGSNFTLKIRSTKLEDSAMYFCASGKREDASYNEQFFGPGTRLTVL.

V is TRBV6-5 and J is TRBJ2-7; TRBD2 matches at 10 bases. V shed 5 bases and J 3 bases; nucleotides not matched to a gene: 7. The CDR3 length is 15 residues. Germline loops: CDR1 MNHEY, CDR2 SVGAGI. In DNA, the CDR3 is TGTGCCAGCAGTCCTAGCGGGGGAAGGGTCTACGAGCAGTACTTC. This sequence encodes CASSPSGGRVYEQYF.

This chain links TRBV28 with TRBJ2-2, with 9 bases that match TRBD2. After removal of 5 bases from V and 2 bases from J, the junction contained 15 bases not matched to a gene. Germline-derived CDR1 and CDR2 are MDHEN and SYDVKM. The CDR3 consists of 19 residues. The CDR3 here is CASSPTGTSPLTNTGELFF. The CDR3, as DNA: TGTGCCAGCAGTCCTACCGGGACTAGCCCCTTAACAAACACCGGGGAGCTGTTTTTT.

This clone was counted between two and nine times. The rearrangement joins TRBV10-3 to TRBJ2-1; 7 bases agree with TRBD1. Per germline, CDR1 ENHRY and CDR2 SYGVKD. CDR3 size: 15 residues. The V segment lost 7 bases and the J segment 8 bases; nucleotides outside the gene matches: 14. The chain's CDR3 is CAIKARDNRGDEQFF. The CDR3 DNA follows: TGTGCCATCAAAGCCCGGGACAACAGGGGAGATGAGCAGTTCTTC.

The gene calls are TRBV27 and TRBJ1-2; 7 bases are shared with TRBD1. The V and J ends lost 4 bases and 8 bases, in that order; junction bases with no gene match: 10. This CDR3 is 14 amino acids long. CDR1 and CDR2 from the germline V gene are MNHEY and SMNVEV (reference sequence). The CDR3 DNA reads as TGTGCCAGCAGTTCCGGGACAGCCTCACCCGGCTACACCTTC. It translates to CASSSGTASPGYTF.

This chain connects TRBV4-1 to TRBJ1-1; D is possibly TRBD1 (5 bases). Germline V gives CDR1 MGHRA, CDR2 YSYEKL. With 1 base removed from V and 11 bases from J, the gap between germline ends came to 14 bases. This CDR3 is built from 13 residues. The CDR3 DNA is TGCGCCAGCAGCCAAGTTCAGGGTATGATGGCTTTCTTT. Translating gives CASSQVQGMMAFF.

V and J are TRBV11-2 and TRBJ2-5; 10 bases map to TRBD1. Per germline, CDR1 SGHAT and CDR2 FQNNGV. J lost 4 bases, V lost 1 base, and 3 bases had no gene match. The CDR3 is 15 residues long. CDR3 sequence: CASSLVWTGGETQYF. CDR3 DNA sequence: TGTGCCAGCAGCTTAGTCTGGACAGGGGGAGAGACCCAGTACTTC.

The V gene is TRBV7-9, the J gene TRBJ1-2; no clear D. The CDR3 has 14 residues. Germline CDR1 reads SEHNR; CDR2 reads FQNEAQ (reference sequence). V gave up 0 bases and J gave up 2 bases, with 7 bases separating them. CDR3 DNA sequence: TGTGCCAGCAGCTTAGCCCTGCTGAACTATGGCTACACCTTC. Protein sequence: CASSLALLNYGYTF.

The chain carries TRBV27 and TRBJ1-4, with TRBD1 identical over 10 bases. The germline V gene has CDR1 MNHEY and CDR2 SMNVEV (reference sequence). Germline trimming cut 5 bases from V and 3 bases from J; bases unmatched to any gene: 9. The CDR3 covers 17 residues. The CDR3 region has the DNA TGTGCCAGCAGTCCCCATCTTGGACAGGGGGCTAATGAAAAACTGTTTTTT. Its protein is CASSPHLGQGANEKLFF.

The chain carries TRBV4-1 and TRBJ1-1; 7 bases are a match to TRBD1. Trimming removed 2 bases from V and 6 bases from J; junction bases left unmatched: 9. The germline V gene encodes CDR1 MGHRA and CDR2 YSYEKL. CDR3 size: 15 residues. The CDR3 protein is CASSQPADRVSEAFF. The CDR3 DNA sequence: TGCGCCAGCAGCCAACCCGCCGACAGGGTATCTGAAGCTTTCTTT.

This clone was found a few times. The CDR3 here is CASSPRLAGNEQYF. The CDR3 DNA reads as TGTGCCAGCAGCCCCCGTCTAGCGGGAAACGAGCAGTACTTC. The J gene is TRBJ2-7, the V gene TRBV9; TRBD2 matches at 9 bases. CDR1 is SGDLS and CDR2 is YYNGEE in the germline V gene. V was clipped by 4 bases and J by 5 bases; unmatched bases: 7. The CDR3 contains 14 residues.

The chain has TRBV5-1 and TRBJ2-2, with 7 bases identical to TRBD2. This CDR3 contains 14 residues. Looked up from germline, CDR1 is SGHRS and CDR2 is YFSETQ. V shed 2 bases and J 5 bases; nucleotides not matched to a gene: 3. The CDR3 sequence is CASSFGSGTGELFF. The CDR3 coding sequence is TGCGCCAGCAGCTTTGGTAGCGGGACCGGGGAGCTGTTTTTT. The full variable domain, completed using reference TRBV5-1 and TRBJ2-2, is KAGVTQTPRYLIKTRGQQVTLSCSPISGHRSVSWYQQTPGQGLQFLFEYFSETQRNKGNFPGRFSGRQFSNSRSEMNVSTLELGDSALYLCASSFGSGTGELFFGEGSRLTVL.

The chain uses TRBV5-5 and TRBJ2-7; D is uncertain. Per germline, CDR1 SGHKS and CDR2 YYEKEE (reference sequence). This CDR3 region has 15 residues. Trimming took off 1 base at V and 5 bases at J, with 16 bases between the two ends. CDR3 sequence reads: CASSLRALRTHEQYF. The CDR3 coding sequence is TGTGCCAGCAGCTTGCGGGCTCTGCGGACCCACGAGCAGTACTTC.

This clone turned up a few times. This rearrangement joins TRBV5-1 to TRBJ2-3; tentative D call: TRBD2 (6 bases). V was cut by 0 bases and J by 0 bases, with 17 bases left in between. Germline V gives CDR1 SGHRS, CDR2 YFSETQ. This CDR3 is built from 18 residues. In DNA form, the CDR3 reads TGCGCCAGCAGCTTGGCCCCGACTAGTTTTTCTAGCACAGATACGCAGTATTTT. It is translated as CASSLAPTSFSSTDTQYF.

CDR3 region: CASSPYRVTRPPYEQYF. Here the CDR3 DNA reads TGTGCCAGCAGCCCATACCGGGTGACCAGACCACCCTACGAGCAGTACTTC. The chain is built from TRBV7-2 and TRBJ2-7; D call uncertain. V was cut by 5 bases and J by 2 bases, with 22 bases left in between. CDR1 SGHTA and CDR2 FQGNSA come from the germline V gene. The CDR3 covers 17 residues.

Only one count was recorded for this clone. J is TRBJ2-7 and V is TRBV28, with TRBD1 identical over 11 bases. The CDR3 covers 14 residues. Unmatched junction bases numbered 4, after V lost 6 bases and J lost 3 bases. Per germline, CDR1 MDHEN and CDR2 SYDVKM. This CDR3 is CASREGTGGYEQYF. The CDR3 DNA reads as TGTGCCAGCAGGGAGGGGACAGGGGGCTACGAGCAGTACTTC.

This clone was found once. The chain employs TRBV25-1 and TRBJ2-2; perhaps D is TRBD1 or TRBD2 (5 bases each). This CDR3 region has 14 residues. Germline CDR1 is MGHDK and CDR2 is SYGVNS. The germline V and J ends were trimmed by 6 bases and 1 base, with 9 bases remaining between them. CDR3 bases: TGTGCCAGCAGGGGACCAATGAACACCGGGGAGCTGTTTTTT. It encodes CASRGPMNTGELFF. Variable domain in full (rest from reference TRBV25-1 and TRBJ2-2): EADIYQTPRYLVIGTGKKITLECSQTMGHDKMYWYQQDPGMELHLIHYSYGVNSTEKGDLSSESTVSRIRTEHFPLTLESARPSHTSQYLCASRGPMNTGELFFGEGSRLTVL.

This sequence joins TRBV6-5 and TRBJ2-5; D is perhaps TRBD1 (7 bases). The CDR3 spans 15 residues. Germline V lookup: CDR1 MNHEY, CDR2 SVGAGI. Trimming removed 6 bases at V and 2 bases at J, with 16 bases between. The CDR3 region is CASRTGPGGQETQYF. For the CDR3, the DNA is TGTGCCAGCAGGACAGGGCCTGGAGGGCAAGAGACCCAGTACTTC.

The J gene is TRBJ2-1, the V gene TRBV13, with 8 positions matching TRBD2. CDR3 length equals 14 residues. The germline gives CDR1 PRHDT, CDR2 FYEKMQ (reference sequence). The J segment lost 8 bases and the V segment lost 8 bases, leaving 11 bases of the junction unmatched. The DNA of the CDR3 is TGTGCCAGCTCCGGACTAGCAGGTTCTTATGAGCAGTTCTTC. This encodes CASSGLAGSYEQFF.